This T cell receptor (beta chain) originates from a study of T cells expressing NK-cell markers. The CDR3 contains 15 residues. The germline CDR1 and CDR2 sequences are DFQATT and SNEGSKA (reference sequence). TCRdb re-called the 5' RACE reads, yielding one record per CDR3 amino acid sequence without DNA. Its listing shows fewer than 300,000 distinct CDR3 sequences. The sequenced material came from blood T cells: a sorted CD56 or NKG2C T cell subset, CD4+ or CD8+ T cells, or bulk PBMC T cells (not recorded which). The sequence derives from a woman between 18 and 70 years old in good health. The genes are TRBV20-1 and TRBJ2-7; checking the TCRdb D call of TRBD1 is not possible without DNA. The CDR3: CSARDAGTGPYEQYF.